The 8 T cell receptor beta chains listed next were all sequenced from one sample in a study of shared clonotypes between healthy human individuals. The protocol was immunoSEQ multiplex PCR, while the TCRdb copy is restricted to in-frame clones and leaves out a portion. Of about 2.1 million clones listed, about 94% are singletons. The naive CD8 fraction comprised CD45RO-negative cells positively selected for CCR7 and excluded terminally differentiated effector memory CD45RA+ cells. The sample was naive CD8+ T cells from PBMCs. Receptors were obtained from a man between 18 and 29 years old in good health. Some clones in this sample may be carry-over from other donors' samples.

This clone was seen once. The J gene is TRBJ2-2, the V gene TRBV5-1; D call uncertain. Trimming shortened V by 3 bases and J by 6 bases, and 3 bases separated the two germline ends. The CDR3 is made up of 11 amino acids. The germline V gene encodes CDR1 SGHRS and CDR2 YFSETQ. The CDR3 nucleotides are TGCGCCAGCAGCTACGCCGGGGAGCTGTTTTTT. Its protein is CASSYAGELFF.

This chain uses TRBV25-1 with TRBJ2-1; D unresolved. The CDR3 spans 18 residues. The V gene's germline CDR1 is MGHDK and CDR2 SYGVNS. The V and J ends lost 1 base and 0 bases respectively, with 16 bases between them. The CDR3 protein is CASSEFPWTVGSYNEQFF. CDR3 nucleotide sequence: TGTGCCAGCAGTGAATTTCCCTGGACGGTCGGCTCCTACAATGAGCAGTTCTTC. The variable domain in full, completed from reference TRBV25-1 and TRBJ2-1, reads EADIYQTPRYLVIGTGKKITLECSQTMGHDKMYWYQQDPGMELHLIHYSYGVNSTEKGDLSSESTVSRIRTEHFPLTLESARPSHTSQYLCASSEFPWTVGSYNEQFFGPGTRLTVL.

The genes are TRBV6-5 and TRBJ2-7; 13 nucleotides line up with TRBD2. Germline assignment: CDR1 MNHEY and CDR2 SVGAGI. V lost 6 bases, J lost 5 bases, and 4 bases stayed unmatched. The CDR3 loop spans 14 amino acids. CDR3 sequence (DNA): TGTGCCAGCAGCTCCGGGACTAGCGGGGACGAGCAGTACTTC. Protein sequence: CASSSGTSGDEQYF.

The rearrangement links TRBV7-2 to TRBJ2-7; TRBD2 is a possible D gene (5 bases). Trimming took off 3 bases at V and 6 bases at J, with 9 bases between the two ends. Per the germline V gene, CDR1 is SGHTA and CDR2 is FQGNSA. The CDR3 totals 12 residues. The CDR3 is CASSFGEGEQYF. In DNA, the CDR3 is TGTGCCAGCAGCTTCGGAGAGGGCGAGCAGTACTTC.

Of note for this clone: The sample has other DNA sequences that encode this CDR3 too. The genes are TRBV28 and TRBJ2-1, with D possibly TRBD1 on 6 matching bases. V was clipped by 3 bases and J by 7 bases, with 7 bases between them. The CDR3 extends over 12 amino acids. Germline V gene data show CDR1 as MDHEN and CDR2 as SYDVKM. The CDR3 sequence: CASSLRGNEQFF. The CDR3 region has the DNA TGTGCCAGCAGTTTGAGGGGGAATGAGCAGTTCTTC.

Concerning this clone itself: Within the sample, other DNA sequences also encode this same CDR3. The chain links TRBV28 to TRBJ1-1; D unresolved. The CDR3 sequence is 13 residues long. Germline CDR1 is MDHEN and CDR2 is SYDVKM. The V and J ends lost 2 bases and 0 bases respectively, with 4 bases between them. The CDR3 protein is CASSLIVNTEAFF. As DNA, the CDR3 is TGTGCCAGCAGTTTAATAGTGAACACTGAAGCTTTCTTT.

The rearrangement joins TRBV28 to TRBJ1-5; D is unclear. Germline V CDR1 and CDR2: MDHEN, SYDVKM. The CDR3 is 16 residues long. V was pared by 8 bases and J by 3 bases, with 20 bases between. The CDR3 DNA reads as TGTGCCAGCTTCCCTGAACAAAGGAGATACAATCAGCCCCAGCATTTT. It codes for CASFPEQRRYNQPQHF. Full variable domain (missing parts from reference TRBV28 and TRBJ1-5): DVKVTQSSRYLVKRTGEKVFLECVQDMDHENMFWYRQDPGLGLRLIYFSYDVKMKEKGDIPEGYSVSREKKERFSLILESASTNQTSMYLCASFPEQRRYNQPQHFGDGTRLSIL.

This clone occurred once. V gene TRBV13 combines with J gene TRBJ2-7; TRBD2 matches 8 bases. The junction had 9 bases not matched to a gene; V was cut back by 5 bases and J by 6 bases. CDR1 is PRHDT and CDR2 is FYEKMQ in the germline V gene (reference sequence). CDR3 length equals 14 residues. CDR3 in amino acids: CASSPGTRTREQYF. The CDR3 coding sequence is TGTGCCAGCAGCCCCGGGACTAGGACTCGCGAGCAGTACTTC.